In its sample, the clone carrying this T cell receptor beta chain was seen once. Source study methods: Cell counts per sample came from amplifying reference gene primers. Assay used: immunoSEQ multiplex PCR; TCRdb lists only in-frame clones, some missing. V and J calls and clone size are copied from that table; D and trimming were computed from the DNA. This sample yields about 23,000 clones, of which 94% are seen a single time; under 4.5% belongs to the top ten. This specimen comes from a study of blood T cell repertoires in COVID-19. About the study: T cells, B-cell-depleted T cells, or PBMCs provided the cDNA or gDNA that served as material.

This CDR3 region has 16 residues. Germline trimming cut 0 bases from V and 6 bases from J; bases unmatched to any gene: 7. Germline V gene lookup returns CDR1 SGDLS and CDR2 YYNGEE. Sequencing used peripheral blood. The receptor was isolated from a woman between 45 and 60 years old with active COVID-19. This chain joins TRBV9 and TRBJ2-3, with 10 bases fitting TRBD2. CDR3 nucleotide sequence: TGTGCCAGCAGCGTAGGGGAAGCGGGAGGGTTCGATACGCAGTATTTT. Amino acids: CASSVGEAGGFDTQYF.